Below, one T cell receptor (beta chain) is given with its context. Its target is not known. The assay was immunoSEQ multiplex PCR, and TCRdb's table has in-frame clones only and misses some. The table includes 150,000 or so clones, roughly 88% detected once. The sample is drawn from a study of T cell responses to AZD1222 COVID-19 vaccine. Study findings and constraints: Vaccination with two AZD1222 doses was followed by a rise in Spike-specific TCR breadth and depth. Sampled repertoires all dated from after the peak T cell response.

Trimming removed 2 bases at V and 1 base at J, with 8 bases between. The CDR3 loop spans 14 amino acids. From germline, CDR1 is SGHRS and CDR2 YFSETQ. Samples with a second dose at about 4 or about 12 weeks were pooled together. The V call is TRBV5-1, the J call TRBJ2-3; unclear D gene. The sequences come from peripheral blood, collected 28 days after the second AZD1222 dose. The clonotype comes from an adult who received the AZD1222 COVID-19 vaccine. The CDR3 sequence: CASSFQKRTDTQYF. CDR3 sequence (DNA): TGCGCCAGCAGCTTCCAGAAACGCACAGATACGCAGTATTTT. The full variable domain, with the rest looked up from reference TRBV5-1 and TRBJ2-3, is KAGVTQTPRYLIKTRGQQVTLSCSPISGHRSVSWYQQTPGQGLQFLFEYFSETQRNKGNFPGRFSGRQFSNSRSEMNVSTLELGDSALYLCASSFQKRTDTQYFGPGTRLTVL.